This paragraph covers one T cell receptor beta chain sequence. Its antigen remains unidentified. The assay was carried out at the deep level. Libraries were prepared by immunoSEQ multiplex PCR; TCRdb keeps only in-frame clonotypes and omits some of them. The sample includes around 2.1 million clones, 93% of them seen just once. The data stem from a study of shared clonotypes between healthy human individuals. Study-wide results and caveats: Around 5% of naive CD4 clonotypes were shared across a few donors. Rarefaction indicated that sorted-subset sequencing remained incomplete although depth was large. Collection of samples was limited to blood; tissue repertoires likely differ.

Naive CD8 cells lacked CD45RO and underwent positive selection for CCR7, leaving out terminally differentiated effector memory CD45RA+ cells. The CDR3 covers 14 residues. V was cut by 8 bases and J by 6 bases, with 17 bases left in between. The V gene's germline CDR1 is MNHEY and CDR2 SMNVEV (reference sequence). The TCR comes from a man between 18 and 35 years old in good health. Some clones in this sample may be carry-over from other donors' samples. This chain joins TRBV27 and TRBJ1-5; the D gene is possibly TRBD1 (6 bases). Sequencing input: naive CD8+ T cells from PBMCs. CDR3 coding DNA: TGTGCCAGCCTCCCGTTCTGGGGGGCTCAGCCCCAGCATTTT. Residues: CASLPFWGAQPQHF.